The 20 T cell receptor beta chains below all came from one sample that was sequenced in a study of T cells after yellow fever vaccination. TCRdb reprocessed the 5' RACE reads with MiXCR, giving one entry per CDR3 protein. The table records approximately 510,000 distinct CDR3 sequences, about a fifth of them present only once. Specimen: PBMCs, collected about 20 days after the first yellow fever vaccination. These TCRs come from a man between 18 and 29 years old who received the YFV17D yellow fever vaccine.

This clonotype occurred once. This sequence joins TRBV7-6 and TRBJ1-3; D is ambiguous. V was clipped by 0 bases and J by 0 bases, with 12 bases between them. This CDR3 comprises 17 residues. The V gene's germline CDR1 is SGHVS and CDR2 FNYEAQ. Written as DNA, the CDR3 is TGTGCCAGCAGCTTAGCTTCCAGGCTGAGCTCTGGAAACACCATATATTTT. This sequence encodes CASSLASRLSSGNTIYF.

The V and J genes are TRBV2 and TRBJ2-7; 11 positions agree with TRBD1. V lost 6 bases and J lost 3; bases outside the gene matches: 1. The CDR3 has 13 amino acids. Germline CDR1 SNHLY, CDR2 FYNNEI. CDR3 in DNA: TGTGCCAGCAGGGGACAGGGGGACTACGAGCAGTACGTC. It translates to CASRGQGDYEQYV.

This clonotype was observed a few times. The V and J genes are TRBV7-9 and TRBJ2-5; D perhaps matches TRBD2 (6 bases). This CDR3 spans 14 amino acids. Trimming removed 4 bases from V and 4 bases from J, with 13 bases in between. From germline, CDR1 is SEHNR and CDR2 FQNEAQ (reference sequence). CDR3 protein: CASSSGGLTETQYF. DNA for the CDR3: TGTGCCAGCAGCTCCGGGGGATTGACAGAGACCCAGTACTTC.

V is TRBV7-3 and J is TRBJ2-5; TRBD1 agrees at 11 bases. Looked up from germline, CDR1 is SGHTA and CDR2 is FQGTGA. This CDR3 is 17 amino acids long. The V and J ends lost 2 bases and 4 bases, in that order; junction bases with no gene match: 9. The CDR3 bases are TGTGCCAGCAGCTTATGGGGGACAGGGGGACCGGGAGAGACCCAGTACTTC. Translation gives CASSLWGTGGPGETQYF.

This clonotype came up a few times. The chain recombines TRBV6-4 with TRBJ2-3, with TRBD1 matching over 7 bases. This CDR3 is built from 14 residues. CDR1 is MRHNA and CDR2 is SNTAGT in the germline V gene. The ends lost 5 bases at V and 1 base at J; junction bases unmatched: 3. The CDR3 coding sequence is TGTGCCAGCAGTTTCCAGGGGGGCACAGATACGCAGTATTTT. Residues: CASSFQGGTDTQYF.

In its sample, this clonotype was seen a few times. The rearrangement uses TRBV5-1 and TRBJ2-4, with D perhaps matching TRBD1 (6 bases). V dropped 0 bases and J dropped 7 bases, with 11 bases sitting between them. Germline V gives CDR1 SGHRS, CDR2 YFSETQ. The CDR3 consists of 14 residues. In nucleotides, the CDR3 is TGCGCCAGCAGCTTGGACCAGGGGTGGAACATTCAGTACTTC. Its protein is CASSLDQGWNIQYF.

V and J are TRBV20-1 and TRBJ1-2; 8 positions match TRBD1. Germline CDR1 reads DFQATT; CDR2 reads SNEGSKA (reference sequence). The V segment lost 2 bases and the J segment 7 bases; nucleotides outside the gene matches: 6. CDR3 size: 13 residues. The chain's CDR3 is CSARRDRGPGYTF. DNA of the CDR3: TGCAGTGCTAGAAGAGACAGGGGACCTGGCTACACCTTC.

In its sample, this clonotype was seen a few times. The J gene is TRBJ2-7, the V gene TRBV4-1, with D perhaps matching TRBD1 or TRBD2 (5 bases each). The CDR3 contains 14 residues. Looked up from germline, CDR1 is MGHRA and CDR2 is YSYEKL. The germline V and J ends were trimmed by 1 base and 3 bases, with 10 bases remaining between them. The CDR3 DNA reads TGCGCCAGCAGCCAAGTAGTGGGGGTCTACGAGCAGTACGTC. Protein product: CASSQVVGVYEQYV.

V usage is TRBV5-1 and J usage is TRBJ1-2; 10 bases line up with TRBD1. Germline values: CDR1 SGHRS, CDR2 YFSETQ. The CDR3 runs to 16 residues. V lost 3 bases, J lost 3 bases, and 8 bases stayed unmatched. The CDR3 sequence is CASSSYRDRGDYGYTF. The CDR3 region has the DNA TGCGCCAGCAGCTCTTACCGGGACAGGGGTGACTATGGCTACACCTTC.

The chain carries TRBV5-1 and TRBJ2-2; the D gene could be TRBD1 or TRBD2 (5 bases each). The V end was cut by 4 bases, the J end by 3 bases, with 19 bases between. CDR1 is SGHRS, CDR2 YFSETQ, per germline. The CDR3 spans 17 residues. The CDR3: CASSPPGHETYTGELFF. CDR3 bases: TGCGCCAGCAGCCCCCCGGGGCACGAAACTTACACCGGGGAGCTGTTTTTT.

This clonotype has a handful of counts. This sequence joins TRBV27 and TRBJ2-1, with 8 bases fitting TRBD2. The CDR3 sequence is 16 residues long. Unmatched junction bases numbered 5, after V lost 0 bases and J lost 4 bases. The germline CDR1 and CDR2 sequences are MNHEY and SMNVEV (reference sequence). CDR3 in DNA: TGTGCCAGCAGTTTATCAAGCGGGGGCCAATACAATGAGCAGTTCTTC. This translates into CASSLSSGGQYNEQFF.

This clonotype was counted between two and nine times. The chain is built from TRBV27 and TRBJ2-1, with 7 bases identical to TRBD2. The V segment lost 8 bases and the J segment 3 bases; nucleotides outside the gene matches: 4. The length of the CDR3 is 13 residues. Germline V gene sequence: CDR1 MNHEY, CDR2 SMNVEV (reference sequence). CDR3 loop: CASGLEYYNEQFF. The CDR3 DNA reads TGTGCCAGCGGACTAGAGTACTACAATGAGCAGTTCTTC.

The genes are TRBV28 and TRBJ1-2; D may be TRBD1 (6 bases). Per germline, CDR1 MDHEN and CDR2 SYDVKM. The CDR3 is 12 residues long. Between the trimmed V and J ends, which lost 7 bases and 4 bases, there was a span of 10 bases. In nucleotides, the CDR3 is TGTGCCAGCACCAGGGGTAGCTATGGCTACACCTTC. Amino acids: CASTRGSYGYTF.

J is TRBJ2-7 and V is TRBV7-2; no definite D call. The CDR3 has 13 residues. Trimming cost V 4 bases and J 5 bases, with 12 bases left between them. Germline CDR1 and CDR2: SGHTA and FQGNSA. The CDR3 sequence: CASSSFNTNEQYF. The CDR3 nucleotides read TGTGCCAGCAGCTCCTTCAATACGAACGAGCAGTACTTC.

This clonotype was seen only a few times. This chain uses TRBV18 with TRBJ2-5; 7 nucleotides line up with TRBD2. The ends lost 2 bases at V and 3 bases at J; junction bases unmatched: 3. The length of the CDR3 is 14 residues. The V gene's germline CDR1 is KGHSH and CDR2 LQKENI. The CDR3 region has the DNA TGTGCCAGCTCACCATACAGCGGGGAAGAGACCCAGTACTTC. Its protein is CASSPYSGEETQYF.

This clonotype has just one count. The rearrangement joins TRBV4-3 to TRBJ1-1; 10 bases fit TRBD1. The V segment lost 4 bases and the J segment 4 bases; nucleotides outside the gene matches: 3. CDR1 LGHNA and CDR2 YSLEER come from the germline V gene. The CDR3 has 14 amino acids. The CDR3: CASSRGQGTTEAFF. CDR3 in DNA: TGCGCCAGCAGCCGGGGACAGGGGACCACTGAAGCTTTCTTT.

A few counts support this clonotype. The chain combines TRBV7-9 with TRBJ1-4; the D gene is possibly TRBD1 (5 bases). V was clipped by 5 bases and J by 8 bases, with 9 bases between them. CDR1 and CDR2 from the germline V gene are SEHNR and FQNEAQ (reference sequence). This CDR3 is 12 amino acids long. The CDR3 bases are TGTGCCAGCAGCAGGGGTCGAGAAAAACTGTTTTTT. It encodes CASSRGREKLFF.

This clonotype came up a few times. This rearrangement joins TRBV20-1 to TRBJ2-7, with TRBD2 matching over 7 bases. The CDR3 length is 14 residues. CDR1 and CDR2 from the germline V gene are DFQATT and SNEGSKA (reference sequence). Trimming took 0 bases from V and 3 from J; bases not matched to a gene: 5. This chain's CDR3 is CSARDQAGSYEQYF. In nucleotides, the CDR3 is TGCAGTGCTAGAGATCAAGCGGGAAGCTACGAGCAGTACTTC.

The rearrangement uses TRBV18 and TRBJ2-7; 10 nucleotides agree with TRBD2. The germline CDR1 and CDR2 sequences are KGHSH and LQKENI. There are 14 residues in the CDR3. J gave up 6 bases and V 3 bases, and 5 bases lay outside the gene matches. CDR3 sequence: CASSPERGGGEQYF. The DNA for the CDR3 is TGTGCCAGCTCACCGGAGCGGGGGGGCGGCGAGCAGTACTTC.

V gene TRBV4-3 combines with J gene TRBJ1-2; 7 positions agree with TRBD1. The V and J ends lost 2 bases and 4 bases, in that order; junction bases with no gene match: 16. Germline V lookup: CDR1 LGHNA, CDR2 YSLEER. This CDR3 is built from 18 residues. The CDR3 protein is CASSQNSRGRENPYGYTF. The CDR3 nucleotides are TGCGCCAGCAGCCAAAATTCCAGGGGGAGGGAAAACCCCTATGGCTACACCTTC.